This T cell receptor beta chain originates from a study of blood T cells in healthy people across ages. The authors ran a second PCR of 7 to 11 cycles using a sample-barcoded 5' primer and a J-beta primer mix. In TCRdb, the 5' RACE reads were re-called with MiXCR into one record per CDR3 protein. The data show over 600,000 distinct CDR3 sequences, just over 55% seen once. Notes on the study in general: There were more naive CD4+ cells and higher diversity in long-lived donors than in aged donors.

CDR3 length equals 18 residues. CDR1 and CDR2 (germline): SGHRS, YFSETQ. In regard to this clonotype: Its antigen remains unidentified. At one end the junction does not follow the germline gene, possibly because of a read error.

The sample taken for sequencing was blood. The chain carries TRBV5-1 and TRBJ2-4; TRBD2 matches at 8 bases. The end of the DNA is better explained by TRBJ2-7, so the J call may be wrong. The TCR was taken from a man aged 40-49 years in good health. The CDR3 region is CANSSNPGDGTRIYEQYF. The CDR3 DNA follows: TGCGCCAACAGCTCAAACCCCGGGGACGGGACTAGAATCTACGAGCAGTACTTC.